Here is one TCR beta chain with its context. The entry originates in a study of blood T cell repertoires in COVID-19. About the research overall: Acute and convalescent COVID-19 samples came from the United States, Italy and Spain. Sample material is recorded as cDNA or gDNA derived from T cells, B-cell-depleted T cells, or PBMCs.

Method: immunoSEQ multiplex PCR; TCRdb's copy keeps in-frame clones and lacks some. This sample yields hundreds of thousands of clones, of which more than 80% are seen a single time; 0.2% to 0.3% belongs to the top ten. The CDR3 runs 11 residues. Germline CDR1 DFQATT, CDR2 SNEGSKA (reference sequence). The rearrangement joins TRBV20-1 to TRBJ1-1; 7 positions agree with TRBD1. This sequence originates from a woman aged 18-29 years with acute or convalescent COVID-19. Sequencing input: peripheral blood. The CDR3 protein is CRADRRYEAFF. CDR3 DNA sequence: TGCAGGGCGGACAGGCGATATGAAGCTTTCTTT.